These 8 T cell receptor beta chains originate from one sample sequenced in a study of CD8 T cells in Susac syndrome. It was with random hexamers that about 0.45 to 1 ug RNA was reverse transcribed. TCRdb independently ran MiXCR on the immunoSEQ multiplex PCR reads; one entry per CDR3 protein. This table has about 160,000 distinct CDR3 sequences, more than 95% appearing once. The sample was CD4+ T cells from PBMCs. The receptor source for this set is a human donor with Susac syndrome.

The V and J genes are TRBV7-9 and TRBJ2-5, with a tentative D call TRBD1 (5 bases). Looked up from germline, CDR1 is SEHNR and CDR2 is FQNEAQ (reference sequence). This CDR3 has 14 residues. V was clipped by 2 bases and J by 5 bases, with 12 bases between them. In nucleotides, the CDR3 is TGTGCCAGCAGCTTACCAGGGATAGGGGAGACCCAGTACTTC. Protein: CASSLPGIGETQYF.

The V call is TRBV23-1, the J call TRBJ2-7; TRBD1 matches at 7 bases. Being an ORF, TRBV23-1 has a function that is uncertain. The CDR3 covers 13 residues. Losses at the gene ends were 2 bases for V and 2 bases for J; bases not matched to a gene: 0. CDR3 coding DNA: TGCGCCAGCAGTCAAGACAGGGCCTACGAGCAGTACGTC. It encodes CASSQDRAYEQYV.

This clonotype was found once. The V gene is TRBV29-1, the J gene TRBJ2-2; 7 bases are a match to TRBD1. V was pared by 7 bases and J by 5 bases, with 10 bases of the junction left unmatched. Germline CDR1 is SQVTM and CDR2 is ANQGSEA. The CDR3 length is 14 residues. Here the CDR3 reads CSGWDRPGTGELFF. The CDR3 DNA reads TGCAGCGGGTGGGACAGACCAGGGACCGGGGAGCTGTTTTTT.

V and J are TRBV30 and TRBJ1-1; 10 nucleotides agree with TRBD1. The V gene end was trimmed by 4 bases and the J gene end by 1 base; junction bases not matched to a gene: 3. From germline, CDR1 is GTSNPN and CDR2 SVGIG (reference sequence). The CDR3 consists of 14 residues. The CDR3 DNA is TGTGCCTGGAATCGACAGGGGGCGAACACTGAAGCTTTCTTT. Translating gives CAWNRQGANTEAFF.

This clonotype was seen a single time. The rearrangement joins TRBV7-2 to TRBJ2-1, with a tentative D call TRBD2 (5 bases). Trimming took 6 bases from V and 9 from J, leaving 12 bases between them. The CDR3 is made up of 12 amino acids. Germline CDR1 and CDR2: SGHTA and FQGNSA. CDR3 sequence reads: CASRKGSGEQFF. The CDR3 nucleotides are TGTGCCAGCAGAAAAGGGAGCGGTGAGCAGTTCTTC.

This chain links TRBV9 with TRBJ2-1; weak D call: TRBD2 (5 bases). Germline V gives CDR1 SGDLS, CDR2 YYNGEE. V was cut by 0 bases and J by 6 bases, with 13 bases left in between. This CDR3 is built from 15 residues. In nucleotides, the CDR3 is TGTGCCAGCAGCGTAGCGGGGTCAGGACGCAATGAGCAGTTCTTC. This gives the protein CASSVAGSGRNEQFF.

This clonotype was detected once. V and J are TRBV11-3 and TRBJ2-1; no definite D call. The CDR3 has 12 residues. V lost 7 bases and J lost 9, with 13 bases in between. CDR1 is SGHNT, CDR2 YENEEA, per germline. CDR3: CASTSWDAEQFF. As DNA, the CDR3 is TGTGCCAGCACCTCCTGGGATGCTGAGCAGTTCTTC. The entire variable domain, with the rest obtained from reference TRBV11-3 and TRBJ2-1, is as follows: EAGVVQSPRYKIIEKKQPVAFWCNPISGHNTLYWYLQNLGQGPELLIRYENEEAVDDSQLPKDRFSAERLKGVDSTLKIQPAELGDSAVYLCASTSWDAEQFFGPGTRLTVL.

The gene calls are TRBV27 and TRBJ1-4, with a possible D match to TRBD1 (5 bases). This CDR3 contains 14 residues. Deletions cut 2 bases from V and 4 bases from J, with 8 bases between. Germline V lookup: CDR1 MNHEY, CDR2 SMNVEV (reference sequence). CDR3 residues: CASSLQGLNEKLFF. CDR3 DNA sequence: TGTGCCAGCAGTTTACAGGGACTTAATGAAAAACTGTTTTTT.